This TCR beta chain emerged from a study of shared T cell receptors in the human thymus. Profiling relied on immunoSEQ multiplex PCR, and the TCRdb table lists in-frame clones only, not all of them. This table holds around 730,000 clones, 75% to 90% found once. This CDR3 contains 16 residues. The V gene lost 4 bases and the J gene lost 0 bases, with 14 bases spanning the gap. From germline, CDR1 is SGHDT and CDR2 YYEEEE. This sample also belongs to another study, concerning human thymus T cells. Turning to that study: The donor group consisted of healthy Finnish infants who were having corrective surgery for congenital heart defects.

Sequenced sample: thymocytes. The V call is TRBV5-6, the J call TRBJ2-1, with D possibly matching TRBD2 (6 bases). The receptor was derived from a girl less than two years old with a congenital heart defect. This CDR3 is CASSMGRESSYNEQFF. CDR3 DNA sequence: TGTGCCAGCAGCATGGGACGGGAGAGCTCCTACAATGAGCAGTTCTTC. Based on the CDR3 plus reference TRBV5-6 and TRBJ2-1, the full variable domain is DAGVTQSPTHLIKTRGQQVTLRCSPKSGHDTVSWYQQALGQGPQFIFQYYEEEERQRGNFPDRFSGHQFPNYSSELNVNALLLGDSALYLCASSMGRESSYNEQFFGPGTRLTVL.